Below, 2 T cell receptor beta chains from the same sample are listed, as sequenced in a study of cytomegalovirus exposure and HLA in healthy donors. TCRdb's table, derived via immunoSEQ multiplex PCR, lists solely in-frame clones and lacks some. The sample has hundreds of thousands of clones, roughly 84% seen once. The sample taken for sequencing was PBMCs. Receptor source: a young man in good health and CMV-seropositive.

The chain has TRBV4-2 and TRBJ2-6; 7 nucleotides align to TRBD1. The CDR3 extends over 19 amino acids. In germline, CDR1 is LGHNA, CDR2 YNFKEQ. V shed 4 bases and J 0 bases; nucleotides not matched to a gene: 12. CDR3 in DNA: TGTGCCAGCAGCCCAGAAGGGACAGTATCCCTCTCTGGGGCCAACGTCCTGACTTTC. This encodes CASSPEGTVSLSGANVLTF.

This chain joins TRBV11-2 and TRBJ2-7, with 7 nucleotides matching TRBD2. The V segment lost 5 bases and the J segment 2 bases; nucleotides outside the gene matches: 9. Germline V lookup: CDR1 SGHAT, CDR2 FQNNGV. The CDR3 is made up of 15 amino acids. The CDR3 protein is CASSISSGGAYEQYF. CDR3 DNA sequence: TGTGCCAGCAGCATTAGTAGTGGGGGGGCCTACGAGCAGTACTTC.